The text below deals with one T cell receptor (beta chain). The antigen remains undetermined. J lost 5 bases, V lost 5 bases, and 8 bases had no gene match. CDR1 and CDR2 from the germline V gene are MDHEN and SYDVKM. The CDR3 length is 14 residues. Every subset had its genomic DNA shared out evenly among several immunoSEQ plates. Some clones are missing from TCRdb's copy, which holds only in-frame ones; the method was immunoSEQ multiplex PCR. The table has about 2 million clones, 90% to 95% seen once. The sample is drawn from a study of shared clonotypes between healthy human individuals. The study's findings and limits: A handful of donors showed sharing of about 5.5% of naive CD4 clonotypes.

The chain joins TRBV28 to TRBJ2-7, with TRBD1 matching 8 bases. The source material was naive CD4+ T cells sorted from blood. Subset: CD45RA+ positively selected. The receptor's source is a young man in good health. CDR3 DNA sequence: TGTGCCAGCAGTACTCCAGGGGGCAGCGACGAGCAGTACTTC. It specifies CASSTPGGSDEQYF.